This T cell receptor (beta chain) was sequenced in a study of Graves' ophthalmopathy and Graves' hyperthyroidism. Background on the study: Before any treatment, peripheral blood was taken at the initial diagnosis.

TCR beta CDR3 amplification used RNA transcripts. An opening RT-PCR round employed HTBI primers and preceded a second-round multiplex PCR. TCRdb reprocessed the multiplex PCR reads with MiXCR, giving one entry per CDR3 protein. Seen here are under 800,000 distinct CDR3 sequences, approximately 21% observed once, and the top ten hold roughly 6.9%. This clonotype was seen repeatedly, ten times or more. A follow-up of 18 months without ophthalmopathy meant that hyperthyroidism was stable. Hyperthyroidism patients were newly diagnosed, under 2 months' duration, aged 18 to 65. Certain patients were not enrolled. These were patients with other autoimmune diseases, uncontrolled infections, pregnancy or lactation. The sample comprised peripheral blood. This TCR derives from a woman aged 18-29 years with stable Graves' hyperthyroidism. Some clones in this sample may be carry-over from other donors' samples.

CDR3 in amino acids: CASSLNPGDSYEQYF. CDR3 sequence (DNA): TGTGCCAGCAGCCTAAACCCGGGGGATTCCTACGAGCAGTACTTC. The chain combines TRBV13 with TRBJ2-7, with D perhaps matching TRBD2 (6 bases). This CDR3 comprises 15 residues. Trimming pared 5 bases from V and 1 base from J, leaving 15 bases between. In germline, CDR1 is PRHDT, CDR2 FYEKMQ (reference sequence).